The clone carrying this T cell receptor beta chain showed up just a few times. The sample holds other DNA sequences that translate to the same CDR3. These data are taken from a study of blood T cell repertoires in COVID-19. Study context: The United States, Italy and Spain provided the acute and convalescent COVID-19 samples.

TCRdb's table, derived via immunoSEQ multiplex PCR, lists solely in-frame clones and lacks some. Of more than 85,000 clones listed, approximately 67% are singletons. This CDR3 has 18 residues. V gave up 0 bases and J gave up 0 bases; unmatched junction bases: 4. Germline assignment: CDR1 LGHDT and CDR2 YNNKEL (reference sequence). The rearrangement links TRBV3-1 (or the pseudogene TRBV3-2) to TRBJ2-6, with TRBD1 matching 8 bases. The sequence came from a woman aged 60-75 years with acute or convalescent COVID-19. The sequenced material came from peripheral blood. The CDR3 region is CASSQDGTGYSGANVLTF. The CDR3 nucleotides read TGTGCCAGCAGCCAAGATGGGACAGGTTACTCTGGGGCCAACGTCCTGACTTTC.